Shown below are 8 T cell receptor beta chains from a single sample sequenced in a study of identical twins. From the 5' RACE reads, TCRdb called clonotypes with MiXCR, one entry per CDR3 protein. The sample holds 500,000 or so distinct CDR3 sequences; about 20% are singletons and the top ten take about 0.93%. These data also featured in a second study, about T cells expressing NK-cell markers.

The sample was CD4+ T cells sorted from blood. The receptors derive from a woman younger than 30 in good health.

This clonotype was seen repeatedly, ten times or more. The chain uses TRBV2 and TRBJ2-1; no firm D call. The V end was cut by 4 bases, the J end by 0 bases, with 10 bases between. The germline CDR1 and CDR2 sequences are SNHLY and FYNNEI. The CDR3 runs to 15 residues. CDR3 in DNA: TGTGCCAGCAGTGCGACACATAGCTCCTACAATGAGCAGTTCTTC. This sequence encodes CASSATHSSYNEQFF. The variable domain in full, with the rest retrieved from reference TRBV2 and TRBJ2-1, is EPEVTQTPSHQVTQMGQEVILRCVPISNHLYFYWYRQILGQKVEFLVSFYNNEISEKSEIFDDQFSVERPDGSNFTLKIRSTKLEDSAMYFCASSATHSSYNEQFFGPGTRLTVL.

This clonotype was recorded a few times. This chain joins TRBV18 and TRBJ2-3; D gene ambiguous. Trimming pared 2 bases from V and 4 bases from J, leaving 7 bases between. Germline-derived CDR1 and CDR2 are KGHSH and LQKENI. The CDR3 has 13 amino acids. This CDR3 is CASSPTQSDTQYF. CDR3 sequence (DNA): TGTGCCAGCTCACCAACCCAGTCAGATACGCAGTATTTT.

This clonotype appeared a few times. V gene TRBV20-1 combines with J gene TRBJ1-2; D unclear. With 1 base removed from V and 6 bases from J, the gap between germline ends came to 15 bases. The germline gives CDR1 DFQATT, CDR2 SNEGSKA (reference sequence). This CDR3 region has 14 residues. The CDR3 DNA reads as TGCAGTGCTAGAGCTCATGGAGTTAAGGATGGCTACACCTTC. Its protein is CSARAHGVKDGYTF.

J is TRBJ2-3 and V is TRBV12-3 or TRBV12-4, with a tentative D call TRBD2 (5 bases). Deletions cut 8 bases from V and 5 bases from J, with 14 bases between. The CDR3 contains 13 residues. In nucleotides, the CDR3 is TGTGCCAGCCGGCCGGGGTCCAGAGATACGCAGTATTTT. It codes for CASRPGSRDTQYF.

The V call is TRBV5-1, the J call TRBJ2-7; D call uncertain. Germline CDR1 SGHRS, CDR2 YFSETQ. Deletions cut 2 bases from V and 0 bases from J, with 12 bases between. This CDR3 is 15 amino acids long. The CDR3 DNA follows: TGCGCCAGCAGCTTAAACCCACAGATCTCCTACGAGCAGTACTTC. Its protein is CASSLNPQISYEQYF.

The genes are TRBV20-1 and TRBJ2-3; D uncertain. This CDR3 spans 12 amino acids. The germline V and J ends were trimmed by 2 bases and 2 bases, with 5 bases remaining between them. CDR1 and CDR2 from the germline V gene are DFQATT and SNEGSKA (reference sequence). The CDR3 DNA reads TGCAGTGCTAGAATTACCACAGATACGCAGTATTTT. The encoded protein is CSARITTDTQYF.

The rearrangement links TRBV7-7 to TRBJ2-5; perhaps D is TRBD1 or TRBD2 (6 bases each). The CDR3 has 13 residues. Trimming took 9 bases from V and 4 from J, leaving 15 bases between them. Germline assignment: CDR1 SSHAT and CDR2 FNYEAQ (reference sequence). DNA for the CDR3: TGTGCCAGTTCCTCAAGGGGGGCAGAGACCCAGTACTTC. The encoded protein is CASSSRGAETQYF.

The rearrangement uses TRBV7-2 and TRBJ2-7; possible D gene TRBD2, 7 bases. This CDR3 has 15 residues. V gave up 5 bases and J gave up 2 bases, with 16 bases separating them. Germline values: CDR1 SGHTA, CDR2 FQGNSA. This CDR3 reads CASSPGGGGAYEQYF. DNA of the CDR3: TGTGCCAGCAGCCCCGGAGGGGGGGGAGCCTACGAGCAGTACTTC.